This paragraph reports one T cell receptor beta chain. The data stem from a study of blood T cell repertoires in COVID-19. The CDR3 is made up of 13 amino acids. The V end lost 5 bases, the J end lost 3 bases, and 10 bases lay between the germline ends. CDR1 SEHNR and CDR2 FQNEAQ come from the germline V gene (reference sequence). Libraries were prepared by immunoSEQ multiplex PCR; TCRdb keeps only in-frame clonotypes and omits some of them. The table records 200,000 to 250,000 clones, about 88% of them present only once. The origin of this receptor is a woman in her 30s who had recovered from COVID-19. The sequenced sample consisted of PBMCs or T cells enriched from blood (not recorded which). The J gene is TRBJ1-1, the V gene TRBV7-9; D unclear. CDR3 DNA: TGTGCCAGCAGCCTAACTATAGACACTGAAGCTTTCTTT. It yields the protein CASSLTIDTEAFF.